These 17 T cell receptor beta chains share one sample of origin, sequenced in a study of T cell responses to AZD1222 COVID-19 vaccine. Here immunoSEQ multiplex PCR was the method, and the copy in TCRdb shows in-frame clones only, minus some. The sample contains approximately 150,000 clones, approximately 90% of which appear only once. This specimen was peripheral blood, taken on day 0 of AZD1222 vaccination. The receptors come from an adult in good health.

The CDR3 DNA reads TGTGCCAGCAGCGTAGTGTCTAGCGGACAGACCCAGTACTTC. Its protein product is CASSVVSSGQTQYF. The chain links TRBV9 to TRBJ2-5; 7 nucleotides agree with TRBD2. The trim removed 0 bases at V and 6 bases at J, leaving 5 bases unmatched. This CDR3 is 14 amino acids long. The germline gives CDR1 SGDLS, CDR2 YYNGEE.

The gene calls are TRBV6-4 and TRBJ2-7, with D perhaps matching TRBD2 (7 bases). The CDR3 is 13 amino acids. V was clipped by 2 bases and J by 5 bases, with 10 bases between them. Germline CDR1 is MRHNA and CDR2 is SNTAGT. CDR3 nucleotides: TGTGCCAGCAGTGACCCCGGGGGGCACGAGCAGTACTTC. It is translated as CASSDPGGHEQYF.

This clone was picked up one time. The V and J genes are TRBV5-1 and TRBJ2-1; a weak D match, TRBD2 (5 bases). V was trimmed by 5 bases and J by 5 bases, leaving 14 bases between them. The length of the CDR3 is 14 residues. Germline V gene data show CDR1 as SGHRS and CDR2 as YFSETQ. This CDR3 reads CASRKGLNDNEQFF. For the CDR3, the DNA is TGCGCCAGCAGGAAAGGACTGAACGACAATGAGCAGTTCTTC.

The chain links TRBV28 to TRBJ2-7, with 11 bases aligning to TRBD1. V trimming: 6 bases; J trimming: 3 bases; junction bases outside the gene matches: 7. From germline, CDR1 is MDHEN and CDR2 SYDVKM. The CDR3 extends over 15 amino acids. The CDR3 region has the DNA TGTGCCAGCAGCCAAGGACAGGGGGCGTTCTACGAGCAGTACTTC. It specifies CASSQGQGAFYEQYF.

The J gene is TRBJ2-7, the V gene TRBV11-2; D gene uncertain. CDR3 length: 14 amino acids. V was trimmed by 5 bases and J by 2 bases, leaving 13 bases between them. The germline V gene has CDR1 SGHAT and CDR2 FQNNGV. The chain's CDR3 is CASSTPGSAYEQYF. The CDR3 nucleotides are TGTGCCAGCAGCACTCCTGGCAGCGCCTACGAGCAGTACTTC. The full variable domain, with the rest looked up from reference TRBV11-2 and TRBJ2-7, is EAGVAQSPRYKIIEKRQSVAFWCNPISGHATLYWYQQILGQGPKLLIQFQNNGVVDDSQLPKDRFSAERLKGVDSTLKIQPAKLEDSAVYLCASSTPGSAYEQYFGPGTRLTVT.

V gene TRBV5-8 combines with J gene TRBJ2-4, with D unresolved. This CDR3 has 16 residues. V dropped 0 bases and J dropped 1 base, with 11 bases sitting between them. Germline lookup yields CDR1 SGHTS and CDR2 YDEGEE. CDR3 in amino acids: CASSLEYQPAKNIQYF. Here the CDR3 DNA reads TGTGCCAGCAGCTTGGAATACCAGCCTGCCAAAAACATTCAGTACTTC.

The chain links TRBV2 to TRBJ1-4, with 7 bases fitting TRBD1. The CDR3 spans 13 residues. Germline V gene sequence: CDR1 SNHLY, CDR2 FYNNEI. J gave up 6 bases and V 8 bases, and 6 bases lay outside the gene matches. The CDR3, as DNA: TGTGCCAGCGTTGGGACAGCATATGAAAAACTGTTTTTT. Amino acid sequence: CASVGTAYEKLFF. Together with reference TRBV2 and TRBJ1-4, the CDR3 gives the full variable domain: EPEVTQTPSHQVTQMGQEVILRCVPISNHLYFYWYRQILGQKVEFLVSFYNNEISEKSEIFDDQFSVERPDGSNFTLKIRSTKLEDSAMYFCASVGTAYEKLFFGSGTQLSVL.

The chain uses TRBV19 and TRBJ2-7; 8 bases match TRBD1. The V gene end was trimmed by 5 bases and the J gene end by 2 bases; junction bases not matched to a gene: 5. The CDR3 length is 14 residues. Germline assignment: CDR1 LNHDA and CDR2 SQIVND (reference sequence). The CDR3 loop reads CASSSGRGPYEQYF. The CDR3 DNA reads as TGTGCCAGTAGTTCGGGCAGGGGGCCCTACGAGCAGTACTTC.

The V and J genes are TRBV7-6 and TRBJ2-1, with unresolved D. Germline values: CDR1 SGHVS, CDR2 FNYEAQ. Deletions cut 5 bases from V and 10 bases from J, with 15 bases between. This CDR3 is built from 13 residues. CDR3 sequence reads: CASSPEIRGEQFF. CDR3 DNA sequence: TGTGCCAGCAGCCCCGAAATCCGCGGAGAGCAGTTCTTC.

Remarks on this clone: One end of the junction is discordant with germline, which a read error may explain. V is TRBV7-6 and J is TRBJ1-3; the D gene is possibly TRBD1 (6 bases). The V gene's germline CDR1 is SGHVS and CDR2 FNYEAQ. The CDR3 has 17 amino acids. CDR3 coding DNA: TGTGCCAGCAGCTTCAGGGGCCTCGGGTCCACTGGGAACACCATATATTTT. Encoded protein: CASSFRGLGSTGNTIYF.

In DNA, the CDR3 is TGTGCCAGCAGCTTCCGGGACAGATACGAGCAGTACTTC. This gives the protein CASSFRDRYEQYF. The genes are TRBV28 and TRBJ2-7, with TRBD1 matching over 7 bases. The length of the CDR3 is 13 residues. Germline V lookup: CDR1 MDHEN, CDR2 SYDVKM. The V gene end was trimmed by 6 bases and the J gene end by 4 bases; junction bases not matched to a gene: 6.

The chain carries TRBV6-1 and TRBJ1-2; D not resolved. V lost 3 bases and J 4 bases, leaving 6 bases between the germline ends. Germline CDR1 and CDR2: MNHNS and SASEGT. The CDR3 contains 12 residues. CDR3 loop: CASSEASYGYTF. The CDR3 DNA is TGTGCCAGCAGTGAGGCTAGCTATGGCTACACCTTC.

V usage is TRBV25-1 and J usage is TRBJ2-7; no firm D call. CDR1 is MGHDK and CDR2 is SYGVNS in the germline V gene. The CDR3 is 13 amino acids. Trimming left V 3 bases short and J 0 bases short, with 6 bases between. In nucleotides, the CDR3 is TGTGCCAGCAGTGACCCCTTCTCCTACGAGCAGTACTTC. It codes for CASSDPFSYEQYF.

This clone was counted a single time. V and J are TRBV7-3 and TRBJ2-7, with unresolved D. Germline CDR1 and CDR2: SGHTA and FQGTGA. Trimming removed 2 bases from V and 2 bases from J, with 10 bases in between. The CDR3 is 14 amino acids. The CDR3 nucleotides are TGTGCCAGCAGCTTATACCGGGCTCCCTACGAGCAGTACTTC. This gives the protein CASSLYRAPYEQYF.

This chain uses TRBV9 with TRBJ2-1, with D perhaps TRBD1 (6 bases). The V gene's germline CDR1 is SGDLS and CDR2 YYNGEE. V lost 0 bases, J lost 7 bases, and 17 bases lay in between. There are 16 residues in the CDR3. The CDR3, as DNA: TGTGCCAGCAGCGTAGAAGGGGGAGTAAAAAATAATGAGCAGTTCTTC. Its protein is CASSVEGGVKNNEQFF.

This clone was recorded once. V is TRBV9 and J is TRBJ2-7, with 9 bases fitting TRBD2. This CDR3 comprises 17 residues. V was pared by 4 bases and J by 3 bases, with 14 bases of the junction left unmatched. The germline V gene has CDR1 SGDLS and CDR2 YYNGEE. The CDR3 spells CASSPGLAGSTRYEQYF. Written as DNA, the CDR3 is TGTGCCAGCAGCCCTGGTCTAGCGGGATCAACCCGCTACGAGCAGTACTTC.

This clone was recorded only once. V and J are TRBV28 and TRBJ1-1; no reliable D call. The CDR3 sequence is 12 residues long. Germline V gene data show CDR1 as MDHEN and CDR2 as SYDVKM. The ends were cut back, 4 bases at V and 8 bases at J, with 11 bases in the middle. The CDR3 is CASSSAGREAFF. The CDR3 DNA reads TGTGCCAGCAGTTCGGCGGGGAGAGAAGCTTTCTTT.